The next 30 T cell receptor beta chains were all read from a single sample in a study of T cells after yellow fever vaccination. MiXCR was run by TCRdb on the 5' RACE reads, yielding one entry per CDR3 protein. The sample consists of hundreds of thousands of distinct CDR3 sequences, 21% of them appearing once. Sequenced material: PBMCs, taken approximately 22 days after the first yellow fever vaccination. The receptor set was obtained from a man between 18 and 29 years old who received the YFV17D yellow fever vaccine.

This clonotype was seen ten or more times. This chain links TRBV5-1 with TRBJ2-5; D gene unclear. CDR3 size: 12 residues. In germline, CDR1 is SGHRS, CDR2 YFSETQ. V lost 4 bases to trimming and J lost 5 bases, with 9 bases between them. Here the CDR3 reads CASSRAQETQYF. The CDR3 bases are TGCGCCAGCAGCAGGGCCCAGGAGACCCAGTACTTC.

This clonotype appeared a few times. The chain carries TRBV2 and TRBJ2-7, with TRBD1 identical over 9 bases. The J segment lost 2 bases and the V segment lost 6 bases, leaving 14 bases of the junction unmatched. The germline CDR1 and CDR2 sequences are SNHLY and FYNNEI. The CDR3 has 17 amino acids. CDR3: CASRGDRVTRKAYEQYF. CDR3 nucleotides: TGTGCCAGCAGGGGGGACAGGGTAACTCGGAAAGCCTACGAGCAGTACTTC.

The rearrangement uses TRBV5-4 and TRBJ2-3, with D perhaps TRBD1 or TRBD2 (6 bases each). V was pared by 1 base and J by 1 base, with 10 bases between. Germline V gives CDR1 SGHNT, CDR2 YYREEE (reference sequence). The CDR3 is 15 residues long. Here the CDR3 reads CASSLNRGRTDTQYF. CDR3 DNA: TGTGCCAGCAGCTTGAATCGGGGGCGCACAGATACGCAGTATTTT.

This clonotype was detected a few times. The chain carries TRBV3-1 and TRBJ2-3; tentative D call: TRBD2 (6 bases). CDR1 is LGHDT, CDR2 YNNKEL, per germline (reference sequence). V was pared by 1 base and J by 2 bases, with 10 bases between. The CDR3 runs 15 residues. The CDR3 DNA reads as TGTGCCAGCAGCCAAGCGGGACTTTCCACAGATACGCAGTATTTT. Protein sequence: CASSQAGLSTDTQYF.

CDR3 loop: CATSDLPRAGGLNEQFF. CDR3 DNA: TGTGCCACCAGTGATCTCCCTAGAGCGGGGGGCCTCAATGAGCAGTTCTTC. The chain combines TRBV24-1 with TRBJ2-1; 9 bases are shared with TRBD2. Losses at the gene ends were 3 bases for V and 6 bases for J; bases not matched to a gene: 11. This CDR3 has 17 residues. The germline V gene encodes CDR1 KGHDR and CDR2 SFDVKD.

The genes are TRBV24-1 and TRBJ1-2; D remains unclear. CDR1 is KGHDR and CDR2 is SFDVKD in the germline V gene. V lost 3 bases and J lost 4, with 20 bases in between. The CDR3 covers 17 residues. This CDR3 reads CATSDVDADRTSYGYTF. In nucleotides, the CDR3 is TGTGCCACCAGTGATGTTGATGCGGACCGCACTTCCTATGGCTACACCTTC.

This clonotype was counted between two and nine times. The gene calls are TRBV4-2 and TRBJ1-6; the D is unclear. The CDR3 runs 17 residues. The V and J ends lost 0 bases and 0 bases respectively, with 9 bases between them. Looked up from germline, CDR1 is LGHNA and CDR2 is YNFKEQ. The CDR3 region is CASSQEMVSSYNSPLHF. CDR3 sequence (DNA): TGTGCCAGCAGCCAAGAGATGGTGAGCTCCTATAATTCACCCCTCCACTTT.

The table lists this clonotype with a few counts. V is TRBV7-2 and J is TRBJ2-5; TRBD1 aligns across 8 bases. Germline V gene lookup returns CDR1 SGHTA and CDR2 FQGNSA. CDR3 length: 15 amino acids. Trimming cost V 9 bases and J 4 bases; bases outside gene matches: 13. Written as DNA, the CDR3 is TGTGCCAGTAAATTGAGACAGGGGTTGGGAGAGACCCAGTACTTC. Translated: CASKLRQGLGETQYF.

The genes are TRBV7-9 and TRBJ1-2; D is unclear. V was cut by 7 bases and J by 2 bases, with 11 bases left in between. This CDR3 has 13 residues. From germline, CDR1 is SEHNR and CDR2 FQNEAQ (reference sequence). The CDR3 bases are TGTGCCAGCACCTTCACGGGGAACTATGGCTACACCTTC. Amino acids: CASTFTGNYGYTF.

V is TRBV15 and J is TRBJ2-3; 11 nucleotides agree with TRBD1. The CDR3 loop spans 15 amino acids. Trimming at V came to 3 bases and at J to 4 bases, leaving 3 bases not matched to a gene. The germline V gene encodes CDR1 LNHNV and CDR2 YYDKDF (reference sequence). The CDR3 DNA reads TGTGCCACCAGCAGGCGGACAGGGGGCGCAGATACGCAGTATTTT. Translation gives CATSRRTGGADTQYF.

V gene TRBV12-3 or TRBV12-4 combines with J gene TRBJ2-1; D perhaps matches TRBD1 (8 bases). The CDR3 length is 17 residues. Trimming took 6 bases from V and 9 from J, leaving 27 bases between them. The CDR3, as DNA: TGTGCCAGCAGCCGATCCCCGGCAGGGGGCTGGGAGGGTGAGCAGTTCTTC. Its translation: CASSRSPAGGWEGEQFF.

The chain joins TRBV10-3 to TRBJ2-5; tentatively, D is TRBD1 or TRBD2 (5 bases each). Germline V lookup: CDR1 ENHRY, CDR2 SYGVKD. This CDR3 contains 12 residues. With 6 bases removed from V and 5 bases from J, the gap between germline ends came to 10 bases. The CDR3 protein is CAISSREETQYF. The CDR3 DNA reads TGTGCCATCAGCTCCAGGGAGGAGACCCAGTACTTC.

A few counts support this clonotype. The chain recombines TRBV5-1 with TRBJ1-3, with D hard to call. There are 15 residues in the CDR3. Trimming removed 1 base at V and 3 bases at J, with 11 bases between. Germline CDR1 reads SGHRS; CDR2 reads YFSETQ. The CDR3 sequence is CASSLNTADGNTIYF. The CDR3 DNA follows: TGCGCCAGCAGCTTGAATACTGCGGATGGAAACACCATATATTTT.

This clonotype has more than one count but fewer than ten. The V and J genes are TRBV6-5 and TRBJ1-2; perhaps TRBD1 as D (6 bases). V was clipped by 2 bases and J by 1 base, with 17 bases between them. Germline V gene data show CDR1 as MNHEY and CDR2 as SVGAGI. The CDR3 consists of 17 residues. CDR3 nucleotide sequence: TGTGCCAGCAGTTACAAAGTCGCAGGGGCAATTAACTATGGCTACACCTTC. It encodes CASSYKVAGAINYGYTF.

The chain uses TRBV7-6 and TRBJ1-1, with D maybe TRBD1 (6 bases). CDR3 length: 12 amino acids. V was trimmed by 8 bases and J by 10 bases, leaving 17 bases between them. Germline V gene data show CDR1 as SGHVS and CDR2 as FNYEAQ. CDR3 sequence: CASSFAGGIAFF. In nucleotides, the CDR3 is TGTGCCAGCTCCTTCGCGGGGGGCATAGCTTTCTTT.

V is TRBV6-1 and J is TRBJ1-4; no firm D call. CDR3 length: 14 amino acids. Germline V gives CDR1 MNHNS, CDR2 SASEGT. V lost 6 bases and J lost 8, with 16 bases in between. As DNA, the CDR3 is TGTGCCAGCAGGGGTTACAGCGGGCGGGAAAAACTGTTTTTT. Translation gives CASRGYSGREKLFF.

Of note for this clonotype: Its ends do not fully match the called genes, so a read error is possible. The V and J genes are TRBV20-1 and TRBJ1-1; D is perhaps TRBD1 (5 bases). The germline CDR1 and CDR2 sequences are DFQATT and SNEGSKA (reference sequence). This CDR3 spans 13 amino acids. The CDR3, as DNA: TGCAGTGCTAGAAACAGGCTGAACACTGAAGCTTTATTT. This sequence encodes CSARNRLNTEALF.

This rearrangement joins TRBV2 to TRBJ1-6, with a weak D call TRBD1 (5 bases). CDR1 is SNHLY, CDR2 FYNNEI, per germline. The CDR3 is 14 residues long. The V and J ends lost 3 bases and 10 bases respectively, with 13 bases between them. The CDR3 sequence: CASSDRTSRSPLHF. CDR3 nucleotide sequence: TGTGCCAGCAGTGACCGGACAAGTAGGTCACCCCTCCACTTT.

This clonotype came up a few times. The genes are TRBV4-3 and TRBJ2-3, with 8 bases identical to TRBD2. Germline assignment: CDR1 LGHNA and CDR2 YSLEER. The CDR3 contains 16 residues. The V and J ends lost 0 bases and 9 bases, in that order; junction bases with no gene match: 11. CDR3 bases: TGCGCCAGCAGCCAAGAGCGGGGGGTAGCTGGGCAGACGCAGTATTTT. This translates into CASSQERGVAGQTQYF.

This clonotype showed up just once. CDR3 protein: CASSQVHRSQELEKLFF. In DNA, the CDR3 is TGCGCCAGCAGCCAAGTACACCGCTCCCAGGAACTTGAAAAACTGTTTTTT. V gene TRBV4-3 combines with J gene TRBJ1-4; D remains ambiguous. The ends were cut back, 1 base at V and 7 bases at J, with 19 bases in the middle. CDR1 is LGHNA, CDR2 YSLEER, per germline. The CDR3 length is 17 residues.

This clonotype was observed a handful of times. This sequence joins TRBV6-5 and TRBJ2-3; D possibly uses TRBD1 or TRBD2 (5 bases each). Germline V lookup: CDR1 MNHEY, CDR2 SVGAGI. Deletions cut 0 bases from V and 1 base from J, with 8 bases between. The CDR3 has 15 residues. The chain's CDR3 is CASSYSMGGTDTQYF. In DNA, the CDR3 is TGTGCCAGCAGTTACTCGATGGGGGGCACAGATACGCAGTATTTT.

A few counts support this clonotype. The chain links TRBV5-1 to TRBJ2-5, with TRBD2 matching over 11 bases. The CDR3 consists of 16 residues. The J segment lost 4 bases and the V segment lost 1 base, leaving 6 bases of the junction unmatched. Germline-derived CDR1 and CDR2 are SGHRS and YFSETQ. CDR3 in DNA: TGCGCCAGCAGCTTGAATAGCGGGGGGGCTCGAGAGACCCAGTACTTC. Protein: CASSLNSGGARETQYF.

This chain connects TRBV20-1 to TRBJ1-6; a weak D match, TRBD1 (5 bases). The CDR3 extends over 16 amino acids. Germline assignment: CDR1 DFQATT and CDR2 SNEGSKA (reference sequence). V lost 5 bases, J lost 0 bases, and 14 bases lay in between. CDR3 coding DNA: TGCAGTGCTGGGGACCCCGGCAGCTCCTATAATTCACCCCTCCACTTT. Translation gives CSAGDPGSSYNSPLHF.

The rearrangement joins TRBV6-5 to TRBJ1-1; TRBD1 agrees at 7 bases. J was trimmed by 1 base and V by 6 bases; bases with no gene match: 5. From germline, CDR1 is MNHEY and CDR2 SVGAGI. This CDR3 has 14 amino acids. The CDR3 DNA follows: TGTGCCAGCAGCTACAGGGGCTGGAACACTGAAGCTTTCTTT. Amino acid sequence: CASSYRGWNTEAFF.

This clonotype was seen more than once but under ten times. This chain links TRBV3-1 with TRBJ2-2, with D possibly being TRBD2 (6 bases). CDR3 size: 15 residues. Per germline, CDR1 LGHDT and CDR2 YNNKEL (reference sequence). Trimming removed 1 base at V and 1 base at J, with 7 bases between. CDR3: CASSQGGVNTGELFF. In nucleotides, the CDR3 is TGTGCCAGCAGCCAAGGGGGGGTGAACACCGGGGAGCTGTTTTTT.

The gene calls are TRBV7-9 and TRBJ1-1; D unclear. The germline V gene has CDR1 SEHNR and CDR2 FQNEAQ (reference sequence). V lost 4 bases and J 1 base, leaving 13 bases between the germline ends. This CDR3 region has 15 residues. Here the CDR3 reads CASSSPWTGNTEAFF. In DNA, the CDR3 is TGTGCCAGCAGCTCCCCTTGGACGGGGAACACTGAAGCTTTCTTT.

The sample holds a few counts of this clonotype. The chain is built from TRBV7-3 and TRBJ2-3, with D tentatively TRBD1 (6 bases). Germline V gene lookup returns CDR1 SGHTA and CDR2 FQGTGA. Trimming cost V 5 bases and J 1 base, with 13 bases left between them. The CDR3 contains 15 residues. CDR3 nucleotide sequence: TGTGCCAGCAGCGAACAGGGTGGGGGCACAGATACGCAGTATTTT. This translates into CASSEQGGGTDTQYF.

This clonotype has just a few counts. A read error may produce the germline difference seen at one junction end. This chain uses TRBV11-1 with TRBJ1-2, with D possibly matching TRBD1 (6 bases). Germline CDR1 is SGHAT and CDR2 is FQDESV (reference sequence). CDR3 length: 14 residues. Here the CDR3 DNA reads TGTGCCAGCAGCCTCGACAGGAGCCACTATCGCTACACCTTC. Its protein is CASSLDRSHYRYTF.

This clonotype came up a few times. The rearrangement uses TRBV12-3 or TRBV12-4 and TRBJ2-3; D possibly corresponds to TRBD1 (6 bases). The CDR3 has 15 amino acids. V gave up 2 bases and J gave up 1 base, with 10 bases separating them. The CDR3: CASSLISGGTDTQYF. For the CDR3, the DNA is TGTGCCAGCAGTTTAATCTCAGGGGGCACAGATACGCAGTATTTT.

The gene calls are TRBV18 and TRBJ1-3, with D tentatively TRBD1 (5 bases). Per the germline V gene, CDR1 is KGHSH and CDR2 is LQKENI. The CDR3 length is 15 residues. Trimming shortened V by 3 bases and J by 4 bases, and 13 bases separated the two germline ends. For the CDR3, the DNA is TGTGCCAGCTCACCTGCGATGGGACGGGGAAACACCATATATTTT. This codes for CASSPAMGRGNTIYF.